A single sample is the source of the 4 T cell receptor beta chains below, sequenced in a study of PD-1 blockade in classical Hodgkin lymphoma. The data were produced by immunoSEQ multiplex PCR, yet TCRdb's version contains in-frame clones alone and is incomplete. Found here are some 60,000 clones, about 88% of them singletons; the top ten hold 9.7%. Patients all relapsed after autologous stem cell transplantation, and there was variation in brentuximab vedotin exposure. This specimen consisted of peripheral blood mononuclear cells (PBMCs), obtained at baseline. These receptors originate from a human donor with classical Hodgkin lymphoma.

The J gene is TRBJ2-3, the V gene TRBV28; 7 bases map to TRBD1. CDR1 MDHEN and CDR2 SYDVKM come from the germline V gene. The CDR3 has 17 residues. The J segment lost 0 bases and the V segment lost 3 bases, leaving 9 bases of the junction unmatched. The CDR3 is CASSLSGGLSSTDTQYF. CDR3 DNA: TGTGCCAGCAGTTTGTCAGGGGGTTTATCTAGCACAGATACGCAGTATTTT.

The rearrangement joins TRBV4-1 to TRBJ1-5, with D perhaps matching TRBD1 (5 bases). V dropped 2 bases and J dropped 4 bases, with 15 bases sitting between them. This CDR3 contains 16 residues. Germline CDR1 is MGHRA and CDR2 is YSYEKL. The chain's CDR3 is CASSQHLLAGNQPQHF. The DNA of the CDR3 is TGCGCCAGCAGCCAACACCTCCTGGCAGGGAATCAGCCCCAGCATTTT.

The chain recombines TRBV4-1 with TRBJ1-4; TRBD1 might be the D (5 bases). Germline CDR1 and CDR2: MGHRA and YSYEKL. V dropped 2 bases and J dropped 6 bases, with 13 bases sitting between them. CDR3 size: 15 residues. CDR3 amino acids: CASSQSGSADEKLFF. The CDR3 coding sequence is TGCGCCAGCAGCCAATCAGGGTCGGCGGATGAAAAACTGTTTTTT.

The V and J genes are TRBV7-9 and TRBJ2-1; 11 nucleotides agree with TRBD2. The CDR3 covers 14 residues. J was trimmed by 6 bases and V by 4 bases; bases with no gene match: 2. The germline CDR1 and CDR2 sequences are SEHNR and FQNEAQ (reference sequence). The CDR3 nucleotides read TGTGCCAGCAGCTCGGGACTAGCGGCCAATGAGCAGTTCTTC. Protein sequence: CASSSGLAANEQFF.